The 9 T cell receptor beta chains reported below all come from one sample, sequenced in a study of Ad26.COV2.S vaccination and SARS-CoV-2 variants. Data came from immunoSEQ multiplex PCR; TCRdb stores just in-frame clones and leaves some out. The table shows about 410,000 clones, with roughly nine tenths occurring only once. Indicated treatment: around 19 received Ad26.COV2.S at low or high dose, single or two shots; about 5 received placebo; per-sample allocation not given. The study sampled participants on day 63 after the first vaccine or placebo injection. Sequenced here: peripheral blood, sampled in a trial of Ad26.COV2.S vaccine versus placebo. The source is a person between 18 and 60 years old who received the Ad26.COV2.S COVID-19 vaccine or a placebo.

The rearrangement uses TRBV6-5 and TRBJ2-3, with a weak D call TRBD1 (5 bases). This CDR3 has 13 residues. Trimming removed 6 bases at V and 3 bases at J, with 10 bases between. Germline-derived CDR1 and CDR2 are MNHEY and SVGAGI. This CDR3 is CASRPPGTDTQYF. In DNA, the CDR3 is TGTGCCAGCAGACCTCCAGGGACAGATACGCAGTATTTT.

This sequence joins TRBV27 and TRBJ1-2, with D tentatively TRBD1 (5 bases). The ends were cut back, 1 base at V and 6 bases at J, with 9 bases in the middle. The CDR3 totals 13 residues. The germline CDR1 and CDR2 sequences are MNHEY and SMNVEV (reference sequence). In nucleotides, the CDR3 is TGTGCCAGCAGTTTATATGTAGGGGATGGCTACACCTTC. It translates to CASSLYVGDGYTF.

This clone is a singleton in its sample. The CDR3 region is CASCATGAHNEQFF. For the CDR3, the DNA is TGTGCCAGCTGCGCGACAGGGGCCCACAATGAGCAGTTCTTC. The chain uses TRBV7-9 and TRBJ2-1, with 8 positions matching TRBD1. V was clipped by 8 bases and J by 5 bases; unmatched bases: 8. CDR1 is SEHNR and CDR2 is FQNEAQ in the germline V gene (reference sequence). The CDR3 sequence is 14 residues long.

This clone is a singleton in its sample. The chain uses TRBV7-2 and TRBJ2-3; no clear D gene. Per the germline V gene, CDR1 is SGHTA and CDR2 is FQGNSA. This CDR3 has 15 amino acids. The V end was cut by 5 bases, the J end by 0 bases, with 12 bases between. The CDR3 region is CASSPRTASTDTQYF. DNA for the CDR3: TGTGCCAGCAGCCCCAGGACGGCGAGCACAGATACGCAGTATTTT.

This clone was found once. The rearrangement uses TRBV6-2 or TRBV6-3 and TRBJ1-6; tentative D call: TRBD1 (5 bases). Between the trimmed V and J ends, which lost 5 bases and 10 bases, there was a span of 21 bases. Germline-derived CDR1 and CDR2 are MNHEY and SVGEGT. The CDR3 has 16 amino acids. The CDR3 loop reads CASSPPGSDRGSPLHF. CDR3 sequence (DNA): TGTGCCAGCAGTCCCCCGGGCTCGGATCGGGGCTCACCCCTCCACTTT.

The gene calls are TRBV5-1 and TRBJ2-7, with 7 nucleotides matching TRBD2. V shed 0 bases and J 2 bases; nucleotides not matched to a gene: 5. The germline gives CDR1 SGHRS, CDR2 YFSETQ. The CDR3 loop spans 15 amino acids. DNA for the CDR3: TGCGCCAGCAGCTTGGGGTGGGGGGGTCCCTACGAGCAGTACTTC. It translates to CASSLGWGGPYEQYF.

The chain links TRBV6-5 to TRBJ1-2; TRBD1 matches 7 bases. Unmatched junction bases numbered 6, after V lost 4 bases and J lost 1 base. The germline CDR1 and CDR2 sequences are MNHEY and SVGAGI. The CDR3 has 15 amino acids. The CDR3 bases are TGTGCCAGCAGTTCCCGACAGGGTGGTAACTATGGCTACACCTTC. As protein: CASSSRQGGNYGYTF.

The gene calls are TRBV30 and TRBJ2-7; D ambiguous. In germline, CDR1 is GTSNPN, CDR2 SVGIG (reference sequence). The CDR3 runs to 11 residues. The ends were cut back, 5 bases at V and 3 bases at J, with 8 bases in the middle. The CDR3 spells CAWSKGYEQYF. As DNA, the CDR3 is TGTGCCTGGTCCAAAGGCTACGAGCAGTACTTC.

The rearrangement uses TRBV7-9 and TRBJ1-1; D is perhaps TRBD1 (6 bases). V was trimmed by 6 bases and J by 4 bases, leaving 18 bases between them. Looked up from germline, CDR1 is SEHNR and CDR2 is FQNEAQ (reference sequence). The CDR3 is 15 residues long. The DNA of the CDR3 is TGTGCCAGCAGTCCACGGGGGGCAATTATCACTGAAGCTTTCTTT. It translates to CASSPRGAIITEAFF.